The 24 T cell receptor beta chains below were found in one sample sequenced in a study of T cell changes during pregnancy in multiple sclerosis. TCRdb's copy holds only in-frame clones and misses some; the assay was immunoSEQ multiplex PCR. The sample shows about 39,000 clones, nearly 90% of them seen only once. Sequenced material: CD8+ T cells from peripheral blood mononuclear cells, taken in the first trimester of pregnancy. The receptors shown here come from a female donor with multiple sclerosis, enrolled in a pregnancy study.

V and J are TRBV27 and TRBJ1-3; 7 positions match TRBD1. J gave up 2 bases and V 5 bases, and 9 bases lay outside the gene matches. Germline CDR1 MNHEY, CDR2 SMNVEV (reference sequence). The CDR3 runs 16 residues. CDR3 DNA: TGTGCCAGCAGTCCCTCCTTCGACAGGGCTGGAAACACCATATATTTT. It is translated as CASSPSFDRAGNTIYF.

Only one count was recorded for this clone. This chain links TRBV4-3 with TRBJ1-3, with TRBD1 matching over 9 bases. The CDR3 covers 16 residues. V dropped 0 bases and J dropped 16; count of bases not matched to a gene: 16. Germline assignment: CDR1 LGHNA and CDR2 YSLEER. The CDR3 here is CASSQDTGQGSAFLYF. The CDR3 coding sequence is TGCGCCAGCAGCCAAGATACGGGACAGGGATCTGCCTTCTTGTATTTT.

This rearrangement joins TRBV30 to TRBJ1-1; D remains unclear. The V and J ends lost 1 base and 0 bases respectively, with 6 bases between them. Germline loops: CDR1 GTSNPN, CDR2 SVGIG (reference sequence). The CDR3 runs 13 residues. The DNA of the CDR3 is TGTGCCTGGAGTGGTAACATGAACACTGAAGCTTTCTTT. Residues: CAWSGNMNTEAFF.

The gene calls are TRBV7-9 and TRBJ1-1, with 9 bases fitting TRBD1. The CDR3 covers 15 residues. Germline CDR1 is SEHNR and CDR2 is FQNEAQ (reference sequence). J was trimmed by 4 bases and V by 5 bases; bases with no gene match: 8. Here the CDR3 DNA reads TGTGCCAGCAGCCCAGACAGGGGGTGGGTCACTGAAGCTTTCTTT. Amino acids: CASSPDRGWVTEAFF.

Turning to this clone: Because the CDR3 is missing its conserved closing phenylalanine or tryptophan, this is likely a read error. The CDR3 DNA follows: TGTGCCAGCAGTGACTCGGGGGAAGGGGGCTATAATTCACCCCTCCACCTT. Translated, it gives CASSDSGEGGYNSPLHL. This rearrangement joins TRBV6-4 to TRBJ1-6; D perhaps matches TRBD1 (6 bases). Germline V gives CDR1 MRHNA, CDR2 SNTAGT. Trimming removed 0 bases from V and 3 bases from J, with 12 bases in between. This CDR3 contains 17 residues.

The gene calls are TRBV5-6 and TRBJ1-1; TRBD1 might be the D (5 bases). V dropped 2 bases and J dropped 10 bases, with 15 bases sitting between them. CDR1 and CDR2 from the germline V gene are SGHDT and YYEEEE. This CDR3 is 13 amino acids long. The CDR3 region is CASSFGEAGGAFF. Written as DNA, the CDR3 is TGTGCCAGCAGCTTTGGGGAGGCTGGGGGAGCTTTCTTT.

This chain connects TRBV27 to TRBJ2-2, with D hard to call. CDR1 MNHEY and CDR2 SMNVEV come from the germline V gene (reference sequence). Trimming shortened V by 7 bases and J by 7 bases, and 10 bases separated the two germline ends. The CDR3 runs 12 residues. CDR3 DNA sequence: TGTGCCAGCATGGGCCCCAGCGGGGAGCTGTTTTTT. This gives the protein CASMGPSGELFF.

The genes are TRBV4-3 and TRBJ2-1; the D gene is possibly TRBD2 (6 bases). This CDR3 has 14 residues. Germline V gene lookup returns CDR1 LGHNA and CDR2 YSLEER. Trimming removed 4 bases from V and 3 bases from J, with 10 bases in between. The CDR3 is CASSRGGDYNEQFF. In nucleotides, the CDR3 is TGCGCCAGCAGCCGTGGCGGGGACTACAATGAGCAGTTCTTC.

DNA of the CDR3: TGTGCCAGCAGCTCCCCGGGTAGTAGCGGGGGGTTCTTC. This sequence encodes CASSSPGSSGGFF. The chain joins TRBV11-2 to TRBJ2-1; 9 bases match TRBD2. Losses at the gene ends were 4 bases for V and 15 bases for J; bases not matched to a gene: 10. CDR1 SGHAT and CDR2 FQNNGV come from the germline V gene. This CDR3 contains 13 residues.

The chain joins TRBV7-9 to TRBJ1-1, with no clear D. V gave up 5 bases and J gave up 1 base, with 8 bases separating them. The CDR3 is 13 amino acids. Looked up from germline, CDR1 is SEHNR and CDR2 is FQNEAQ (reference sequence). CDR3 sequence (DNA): TGTGCCAGCAGCCACGACACGAACACTGAAGCTTTCTTT. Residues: CASSHDTNTEAFF.

The CDR3 loop reads CALGTENTGELFF. The DNA of the CDR3 is TGTGCCTTAGGGACAGAGAACACCGGGGAGCTGTTTTTT. V is TRBV10-3 and J is TRBJ2-2; 7 bases align to TRBD1. This CDR3 contains 13 residues. The V gene's germline CDR1 is ENHRY and CDR2 SYGVKD. Germline trimming cut 11 bases from V and 1 base from J; bases unmatched to any gene: 4.

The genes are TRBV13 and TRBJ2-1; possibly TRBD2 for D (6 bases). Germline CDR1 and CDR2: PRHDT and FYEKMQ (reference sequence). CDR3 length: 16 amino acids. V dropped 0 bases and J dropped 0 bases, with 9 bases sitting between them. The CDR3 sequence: CASSLGRGPSYNEQFF. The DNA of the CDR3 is TGTGCCAGCAGCTTAGGGCGGGGTCCCTCCTACAATGAGCAGTTCTTC.

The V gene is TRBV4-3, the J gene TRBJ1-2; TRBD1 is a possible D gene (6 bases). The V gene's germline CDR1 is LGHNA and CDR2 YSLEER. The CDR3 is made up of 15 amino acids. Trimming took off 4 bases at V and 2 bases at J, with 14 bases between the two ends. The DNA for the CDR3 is TGCGCCAGCAGCCCGGAGGCAGGGGCAAACTATGGCTACACCTTC. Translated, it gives CASSPEAGANYGYTF.

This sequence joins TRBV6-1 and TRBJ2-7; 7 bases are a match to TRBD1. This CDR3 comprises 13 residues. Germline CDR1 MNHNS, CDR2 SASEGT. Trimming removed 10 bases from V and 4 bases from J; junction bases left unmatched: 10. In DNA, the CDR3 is TGTGCCACCCCTGGTTCAGGGGGATACGAGCAGTACTTC. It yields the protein CATPGSGGYEQYF.

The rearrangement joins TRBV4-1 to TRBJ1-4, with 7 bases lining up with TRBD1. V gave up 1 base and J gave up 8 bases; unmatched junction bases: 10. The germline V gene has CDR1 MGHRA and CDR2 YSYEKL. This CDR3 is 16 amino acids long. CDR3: CASSQVATTGDEKLFF. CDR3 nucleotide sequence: TGCGCCAGCAGCCAAGTGGCAACTACAGGGGACGAAAAACTGTTTTTT.

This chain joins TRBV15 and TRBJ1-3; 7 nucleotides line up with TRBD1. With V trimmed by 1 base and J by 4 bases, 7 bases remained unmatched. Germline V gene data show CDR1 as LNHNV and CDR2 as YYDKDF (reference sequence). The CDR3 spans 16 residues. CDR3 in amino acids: CATSRAGTDKGNTIYF. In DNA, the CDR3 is TGTGCCACCAGCAGAGCCGGGACAGATAAAGGAAACACCATATATTTT.

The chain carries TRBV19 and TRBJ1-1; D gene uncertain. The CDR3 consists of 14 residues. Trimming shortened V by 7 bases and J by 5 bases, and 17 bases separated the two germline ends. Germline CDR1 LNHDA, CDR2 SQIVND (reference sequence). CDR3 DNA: TGTGCCAGTAAGGCGGCGTCGGGATGGACTGAAGCTTTCTTT. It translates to CASKAASGWTEAFF. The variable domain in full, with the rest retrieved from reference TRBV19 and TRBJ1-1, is DGGITQSPKYLFRKEGQNVTLSCEQNLNHDAMYWYRQDPGQGLRLIYYSQIVNDFQKGDIAEGYSVSREKKESFPLTVTSAQKNPTAFYLCASKAASGWTEAFFGQGTRLTVV.

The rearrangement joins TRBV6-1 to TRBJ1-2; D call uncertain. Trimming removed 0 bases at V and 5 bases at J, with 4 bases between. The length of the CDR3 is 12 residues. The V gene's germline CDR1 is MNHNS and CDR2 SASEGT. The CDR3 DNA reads TGTGCCAGCAGTGAAGCAGAGTATGGCTACACCTTC. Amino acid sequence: CASSEAEYGYTF.

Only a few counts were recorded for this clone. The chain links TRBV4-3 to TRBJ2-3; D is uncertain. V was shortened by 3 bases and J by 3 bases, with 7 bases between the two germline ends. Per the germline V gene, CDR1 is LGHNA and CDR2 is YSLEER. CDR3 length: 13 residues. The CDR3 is CASSHIQTDTQYF. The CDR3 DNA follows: TGCGCCAGCAGCCACATACAGACAGATACGCAGTATTTT.

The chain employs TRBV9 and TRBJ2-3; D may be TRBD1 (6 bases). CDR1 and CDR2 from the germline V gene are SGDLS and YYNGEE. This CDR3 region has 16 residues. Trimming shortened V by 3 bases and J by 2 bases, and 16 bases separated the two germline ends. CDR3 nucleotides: TGTGCCAGCAGCGGACAGGTGCCCTTCGCCACAGATACGCAGTATTTT. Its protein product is CASSGQVPFATDTQYF. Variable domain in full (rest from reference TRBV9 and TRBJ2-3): DSGVTQTPKHLITATGQRVTLRCSPRSGDLSVYWYQQSLDQGLQFLIQYYNGEERAKGNILERFSAQQFPDLHSELNLSSLELGDSALYFCASSGQVPFATDTQYFGPGTRLTVL.

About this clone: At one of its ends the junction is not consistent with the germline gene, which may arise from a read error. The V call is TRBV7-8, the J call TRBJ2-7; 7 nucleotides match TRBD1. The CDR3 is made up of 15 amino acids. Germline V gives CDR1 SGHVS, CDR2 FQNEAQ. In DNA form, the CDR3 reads TGTGCCAGCAGCTTAGAAAGGGGACAGCTTAACTCCTTAACCTTC. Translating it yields CASSLERGQLNSLTF.

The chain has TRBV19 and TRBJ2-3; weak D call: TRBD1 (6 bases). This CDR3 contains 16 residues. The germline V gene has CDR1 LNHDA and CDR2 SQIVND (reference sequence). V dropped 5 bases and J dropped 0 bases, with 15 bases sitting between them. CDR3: CASSAGDGGSTDTQYF. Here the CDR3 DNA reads TGTGCCAGTAGTGCAGGGGATGGGGGTAGCACAGATACGCAGTATTTT.

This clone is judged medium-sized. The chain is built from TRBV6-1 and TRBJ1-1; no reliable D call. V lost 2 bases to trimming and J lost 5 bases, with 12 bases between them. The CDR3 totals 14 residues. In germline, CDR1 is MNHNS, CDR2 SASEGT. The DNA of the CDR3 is TGTGCCAGCAGTGAAAGCGCCGAGAGGACTGAAGCTTTCTTT. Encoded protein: CASSESAERTEAFF.

The CDR3: CASSLETGYSGANVLTF. As DNA, the CDR3 is TGTGCCAGCAGCTTAGAAACAGGGTACTCTGGGGCCAACGTCCTGACTTTC. The chain combines TRBV7-8 with TRBJ2-6; D may be TRBD1 (6 bases). The CDR3 has 17 residues. Trimming stripped 1 base from V and 0 bases from J, with 10 bases between. Germline-derived CDR1 and CDR2 are SGHVS and FQNEAQ. The whole variable domain, filled in from reference TRBV7-8 and TRBJ2-6, reads GAGVSQSPRYKVAKRGQDVALRCDPISGHVSLFWYQQALGQGPEFLTYFQNEAQLDKSGLPSDRFFAERPEGSVSTLKIQRTQQEDSAVYLCASSLETGYSGANVLTFGAGSRLTVL.